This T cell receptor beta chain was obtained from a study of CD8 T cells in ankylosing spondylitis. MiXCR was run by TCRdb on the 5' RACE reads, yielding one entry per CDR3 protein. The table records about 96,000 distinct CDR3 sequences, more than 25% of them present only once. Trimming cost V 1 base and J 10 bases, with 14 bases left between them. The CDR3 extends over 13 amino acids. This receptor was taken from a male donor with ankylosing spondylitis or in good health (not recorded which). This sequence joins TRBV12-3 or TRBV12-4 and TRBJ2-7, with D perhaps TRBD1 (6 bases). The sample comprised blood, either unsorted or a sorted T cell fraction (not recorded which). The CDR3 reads CASSLEQGRFQYV. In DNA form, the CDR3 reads TGTGCCAGCAGTTTAGAACAGGGTCGCTTTCAGTACGTC.